The 23 T cell receptor beta chains reported below all come from one sample, sequenced in a study of T cell changes during pregnancy in multiple sclerosis. Produced via immunoSEQ multiplex PCR; TCRdb's table is partial and in-frame only. In the table there are more than 35,000 clones, approximately 91% of which are singletons. The sequenced sample was CD8+ T cells from peripheral blood mononuclear cells, obtained in the third trimester of pregnancy. Every receptor here comes from a female donor with multiple sclerosis, enrolled in a pregnancy study.

The J gene is TRBJ2-3, the V gene TRBV11-2, with TRBD2 matching over 11 bases. Germline CDR1 is SGHAT and CDR2 is FQNNGV. V shed 5 bases and J 5 bases; nucleotides not matched to a gene: 18. The CDR3 length is 19 residues. The CDR3 protein is CASSPGLAEGNRGVDTQYF. CDR3 nucleotide sequence: TGTGCCAGCAGCCCGGGACTAGCGGAAGGGAACAGGGGGGTAGATACGCAGTATTTT.

CDR3 sequence: CAILGGGTEAFF. CDR3 DNA sequence: TGTGCCATCCTGGGGGGGGGCACTGAAGCTTTCTTT. The genes are TRBV2 and TRBJ1-1, with D possibly TRBD1 on 5 matching bases. Germline loops: CDR1 SNHLY, CDR2 FYNNEI. Between the trimmed V and J ends, which lost 10 bases and 4 bases, there was a span of 13 bases. The CDR3 extends over 12 amino acids.

This chain links TRBV5-5 with TRBJ2-3, with 10 nucleotides matching TRBD2. The CDR3 covers 19 residues. The V segment lost 2 bases and the J segment 1 base; nucleotides outside the gene matches: 13. Germline values: CDR1 SGHKS, CDR2 YYEKEE (reference sequence). Written as DNA, the CDR3 is TGTGCCAGCAGCTTCTGGCTAGCGGGAGAAGGGGGGGGCACAGATACGCAGTATTTT. Translation: CASSFWLAGEGGGTDTQYF.

The rearrangement links TRBV2 to TRBJ1-1; 9 bases are shared with TRBD1. The length of the CDR3 is 15 residues. The V and J ends lost 6 bases and 1 base, in that order; junction bases with no gene match: 6. Per germline, CDR1 SNHLY and CDR2 FYNNEI. CDR3: CASRTDRGWNTEAFF. The CDR3 nucleotides are TGTGCCAGCAGGACGGACAGGGGTTGGAACACTGAAGCTTTCTTT.

This clone appeared a few times. This chain connects TRBV19 to TRBJ2-1, with D perhaps TRBD2 (6 bases). This CDR3 comprises 16 residues. Trimming cost V 5 bases and J 0 bases, with 14 bases left between them. Looked up from germline, CDR1 is LNHDA and CDR2 is SQIVND (reference sequence). The CDR3 nucleotides are TGTGCCAGTAGTTATAGGGACTCCGGCTCCTACAATGAGCAGTTCTTC. Translated, it gives CASSYRDSGSYNEQFF.

This rearrangement joins TRBV4-3 to TRBJ2-3; D uncertain. The CDR3 totals 16 residues. Between the trimmed V and J ends, which lost 1 base and 2 bases, there was a span of 13 bases. The germline CDR1 and CDR2 sequences are LGHNA and YSLEER. The CDR3: CASSQGAVWATDTQYF. CDR3 in DNA: TGCGCCAGCAGCCAAGGGGCAGTCTGGGCCACAGATACGCAGTATTTT.

J is TRBJ2-2 and V is TRBV6-4, with 8 bases aligning to TRBD2. The CDR3 covers 13 residues. Germline V gene data show CDR1 as MRHNA and CDR2 as SNTAGT. J lost 8 bases, V lost 4 bases, and 3 bases had no gene match. CDR3 region: CASSGSGRGELFF. As DNA, the CDR3 is TGTGCCAGCAGTGGAAGCGGGAGAGGGGAGCTGTTTTTT.

The rearrangement joins TRBV6-6 to TRBJ2-7, with D perhaps TRBD1 (6 bases). The CDR3 loop spans 12 amino acids. The germline V and J ends were trimmed by 6 bases and 10 bases, with 16 bases remaining between them. CDR1 and CDR2 (germline): MNHNY, SVGAGI (reference sequence). The CDR3 loop is CASSPGTPVQYF. CDR3 bases: TGTGCCAGCAGCCCCGGGACACCCGTACAGTACTTC.

This clone was seen a few times. This sequence joins TRBV2 and TRBJ1-2, with a possible D match to TRBD1 (5 bases). CDR1 is SNHLY and CDR2 is FYNNEI in the germline V gene. This CDR3 has 12 amino acids. Between the trimmed V and J ends, which lost 6 bases and 8 bases, there was a span of 13 bases. Here the CDR3 reads CASSKAGVGYTF. The CDR3 DNA sequence: TGTGCCAGCAGCAAAGCGGGGGTAGGCTACACCTTC. Filled out from reference TRBV2 and TRBJ1-2, the complete variable domain reads EPEVTQTPSHQVTQMGQEVILRCVPISNHLYFYWYRQILGQKVEFLVSFYNNEISEKSEIFDDQFSVERPDGSNFTLKIRSTKLEDSAMYFCASSKAGVGYTFGSGTRLTVV.

The J gene is TRBJ1-1, the V gene TRBV29-1; D call uncertain. The V gene lost 2 bases and the J gene lost 4 bases, with 8 bases spanning the gap. Germline V gives CDR1 SQVTM, CDR2 ANQGSEA. The CDR3 totals 12 residues. The CDR3 nucleotides read TGCAGCGTTGAACGCGGGTCCACTGAAGCTTTCTTT. This codes for CSVERGSTEAFF.

CDR3 bases: TGTGCCAGCAGTTACTCCCGTAGCGGGAACACCGGGGAGCTGTTTTTT. This encodes CASSYSRSGNTGELFF. The chain has TRBV6-5 and TRBJ2-2, with a possible D match to TRBD2 (6 bases). Germline values: CDR1 MNHEY, CDR2 SVGAGI. V was shortened by 0 bases and J by 1 base, with 9 bases between the two germline ends. CDR3 length: 16 residues.

The chain is built from TRBV2 and TRBJ2-6; 7 positions match TRBD2. Germline V gene data show CDR1 as SNHLY and CDR2 as FYNNEI. V lost 5 bases, J lost 4 bases, and 11 bases stayed unmatched. The CDR3 spans 17 residues. CDR3 in DNA: TGTGCCAGCAGTCCCCACGGGGGGATTGGGGGGGCCAACGTCCTGACTTTC. Translated: CASSPHGGIGGANVLTF.

The CDR3 loop reads CASSLAPQGGDPPQFF. Here the CDR3 DNA reads TGTGCCAGCAGCTTAGCCCCCCAGGGGGGCGACCCTCCTCAGTTCTTC. The chain is built from TRBV7-9 and TRBJ2-1, with D tentatively TRBD1 (7 bases). The CDR3 sequence is 16 residues long. Trimming shortened V by 0 bases and J by 13 bases, and 22 bases separated the two germline ends. Germline lookup yields CDR1 SEHNR and CDR2 FQNEAQ (reference sequence).

The CDR3 here is CASSPGLGSYNEQFF. CDR3 DNA: TGTGCCAGCAGTCCGGGACTAGGGAGTTACAATGAGCAGTTCTTC. The chain has TRBV27 and TRBJ2-1, with TRBD2 matching over 8 bases. CDR1 MNHEY and CDR2 SMNVEV come from the germline V gene (reference sequence). This CDR3 region has 15 residues. V lost 5 bases to trimming and J lost 4 bases; unmatched junction nucleotides: 7.

This clone appeared a single time. The rearrangement uses TRBV30 and TRBJ1-3; no clear D gene. CDR3 length: 12 residues. CDR1 is GTSNPN and CDR2 is SVGIG in the germline V gene (reference sequence). V was trimmed by 3 bases and J by 1 base, leaving 4 bases between them. CDR3 residues: CAWRASGNTIYF. The CDR3 DNA reads as TGTGCCTGGAGGGCTTCTGGAAACACCATATATTTT. The full variable domain, with the rest looked up from reference TRBV30 and TRBJ1-3, is SQTIHQWPATLVQPVGSPLSLECTVEGTSNPNLYWYRQAAGRGLQLLFYSVGIGQISSEVPQNLSASRPQDRQFILSSKKLLLSDSGFYLCAWRASGNTIYFGEGSWLTVV.

The chain is built from TRBV7-6 and TRBJ2-7; 7 bases fit TRBD1. CDR3 length equals 13 residues. With V trimmed by 5 bases and J by 3 bases, 4 bases remained unmatched. Germline CDR1 is SGHVS and CDR2 is FNYEAQ. This CDR3 reads CASSPWTGYEQYF. CDR3 DNA sequence: TGTGCCAGCAGCCCCTGGACAGGCTACGAGCAGTACTTC.

J is TRBJ2-1 and V is TRBV4-3; 15 nucleotides align to TRBD2. The CDR3 runs 16 residues. Germline CDR1 LGHNA, CDR2 YSLEER. Unmatched junction bases numbered 2, after V lost 4 bases and J lost 4 bases. CDR3 residues: CASSPGLAGGYNEQFF. CDR3 nucleotide sequence: TGCGCCAGCAGCCCGGGACTAGCGGGGGGTTACAATGAGCAGTTCTTC.

The chain uses TRBV7-8 and TRBJ2-1, with 15 bases identical to TRBD2. CDR3 length: 16 residues. The germline gives CDR1 SGHVS, CDR2 FQNEAQ. V dropped 1 base and J dropped 10; count of bases not matched to a gene: 5. The CDR3 region is CASSLGGTSGGLEQFF. The CDR3 DNA sequence: TGTGCCAGCAGCTTAGGAGGGACTAGCGGGGGGCTAGAGCAGTTCTTC.

This clone was observed once. V is TRBV19 and J is TRBJ1-5; TRBD1 is a possible D gene (6 bases). The V end was cut by 1 base, the J end by 6 bases, with 13 bases between. The germline CDR1 and CDR2 sequences are LNHDA and SQIVND (reference sequence). This CDR3 region has 15 residues. This chain's CDR3 is CASSIAGVGSQPQHF. CDR3 coding DNA: TGTGCCAGTAGTATAGCAGGGGTTGGCAGTCAGCCCCAGCATTTT.

The rearrangement uses TRBV30 and TRBJ1-1; D call uncertain. The CDR3 length is 12 residues. Germline V gives CDR1 GTSNPN, CDR2 SVGIG (reference sequence). Between the trimmed V and J ends, which lost 5 bases and 6 bases, there was a span of 13 bases. DNA for the CDR3: TGTGCCTGGGACCCCGGCGGGGCTGAAGCTTTCTTT. Its translation is CAWDPGGAEAFF.

V is TRBV21-1 and J is TRBJ2-2; the listed D gene, TRBD2, was not tested against the DNA. TRBV21-1 is recorded as a pseudogene. The length of the CDR3 is 16 residues. The CDR3 sequence is CASSPRTSGSPGELFF. Here the CDR3 DNA reads TGTGCCAGCAGCCCGCGGACTAGCGGGAGTCCCGGGGAGCTGTTTTTT.

The chain has TRBV4-1 and TRBJ2-5, with D perhaps matching TRBD1 (5 bases). V was shortened by 0 bases and J by 5 bases, with 16 bases between the two germline ends. Per germline, CDR1 MGHRA and CDR2 YSYEKL. This CDR3 contains 16 residues. The CDR3 coding sequence is TGCGCCAGCAGCCAAGATCTTCAGGGAATGAAGGAGACCCAGTACTTC. This encodes CASSQDLQGMKETQYF.

V is TRBV29-1 and J is TRBJ2-1; 7 bases align to TRBD1. With 7 bases clipped from V and 6 bases from J, the junction kept 6 bases outside the gene matches. Per germline, CDR1 SQVTM and CDR2 ANQGSEA. CDR3 size: 12 residues. This CDR3 reads CSGSRDSNEQFF. DNA for the CDR3: TGCAGCGGTAGCCGGGACAGCAATGAGCAGTTCTTC.